The source of this T cell receptor (beta chain) is a study of CD8 T cells in acute hepatitis C reinfection. Study results and limitations: No group differed significantly in the high NS3-1073 repertoire diversity. Preferential TRBV04 and TRBV06 usage appeared in all groups and was not explained by the naive pool. Differing sequencing approaches may have limited exact matches to other epitopes.

A remark on this clone: No antigen is known for it.

Time point of the sample: naive CD8 control sorted from an acute-time-point sample. This CDR3 region has 17 residues. Germline V gene sequence: CDR1 SQVTM, CDR2 ANQGSEA. V gave up 7 bases and J gave up 3 bases; unmatched junction bases: 15. Method: immunoSEQ multiplex PCR; TCRdb's copy keeps in-frame clones and lacks some. Of around 34,000 clones in the sample, about 87% were seen once. Sequencing used naive CD8+ T cells from PBMCs. This receptor was taken from a young man with chronic hepatitis C. This chain links TRBV29-1 with TRBJ1-2; TRBD1 aligns across 12 bases. In nucleotides, the CDR3 is TGCAGCGCCGGGACAGGGGGCGAAAGACAAACTGACTATGGCTACACCTTC. Its translation is CSAGTGGERQTDYGYTF.